Shown below are 21 T cell receptor beta chains from a single sample sequenced in a study of beta chain features in type 1 diabetes. As every portion of the isolated RNA was reverse transcribed, the sequencing read expressed TCRB transcripts. Assay used: immunoSEQ multiplex PCR; TCRdb lists only in-frame clones, some missing. Among 400,000 to 600,000 clones, approximately 30% were seen once, and the ten largest hold around 0.065%. The material sequenced was naive CD4+ T cells from blood. These receptors were taken from a man in his late teens or twenties in good health.

The chain combines TRBV28 with TRBJ1-5, with 7 bases lining up with TRBD1. This CDR3 is 13 amino acids long. Germline CDR1 and CDR2: MDHEN and SYDVKM. V was pared by 6 bases and J by 8 bases, with 7 bases of the junction left unmatched. The CDR3 sequence is CASRPGGSEPQHF. Here the CDR3 DNA reads TGTGCCAGCAGGCCAGGGGGTTCGGAGCCCCAGCATTTT.

This clone occurred a few times. The chain combines TRBV7-4 with TRBJ2-7; 14 nucleotides align to TRBD2. Germline-derived CDR1 and CDR2 are SGHVT and SQSDAQ. The J segment lost 5 bases and the V segment lost 2 bases, leaving 5 bases of the junction unmatched. This CDR3 is built from 16 residues. The CDR3 nucleotides are TGTGCCAGCAGCTTACGACTAGCGGGAGGGCCGGACGAGCAGTACTTC. This encodes CASSLRLAGGPDEQYF.

The chain has TRBV29-1 and TRBJ1-1; 8 nucleotides agree with TRBD1. After removal of 7 bases from V and 5 bases from J, the junction contained 6 bases not matched to a gene. The germline gives CDR1 SQVTM, CDR2 ANQGSEA. This CDR3 is 12 amino acids long. The CDR3: CSAGTGGTEAFF. In DNA form, the CDR3 reads TGCAGCGCTGGGACAGGAGGGACTGAAGCTTTCTTT.

This clone was counted between two and nine times. Other DNA variants within this sample encode the same CDR3. The chain carries TRBV6-6 and TRBJ2-5, with TRBD2 as a possible D gene (6 bases). CDR3 length: 12 amino acids. V lost 2 bases and J 5 bases, leaving 6 bases between the germline ends. Germline V gene data show CDR1 as MNHNY and CDR2 as SVGAGI (reference sequence). CDR3 sequence: CASSYGGETQYF. Written as DNA, the CDR3 is TGTGCCAGCAGTTACGGGGGGGAGACCCAGTACTTC.

The chain recombines TRBV30 with TRBJ1-2; D not resolved. Per germline, CDR1 GTSNPN and CDR2 SVGIG (reference sequence). The CDR3 loop spans 12 amino acids. Trimming shortened V by 4 bases and J by 1 base, and 7 bases separated the two germline ends. CDR3 protein: CAWTGVNYGYTF. CDR3 coding DNA: TGTGCCTGGACCGGGGTTAACTATGGCTACACCTTC.

This clone was seen a few times. This chain links TRBV15 with TRBJ2-7, with TRBD2 matching over 7 bases. CDR3 length: 17 amino acids. The germline V gene encodes CDR1 LNHNV and CDR2 YYDKDF (reference sequence). V was pared by 0 bases and J by 3 bases, with 11 bases of the junction left unmatched. In DNA, the CDR3 is TGTGCCACCAGCAGAGATCTACAGGCTAGCGGAGACTACGAGCAGTACTTC. Translated: CATSRDLQASGDYEQYF.

In this sample, this clone turned up a few times. The V gene is TRBV4-2, the J gene TRBJ2-1; D perhaps matches TRBD2 (5 bases). CDR1 and CDR2 from the germline V gene are LGHNA and YNFKEQ. Trimming removed 1 base from V and 1 base from J, with 14 bases in between. The CDR3 sequence is 17 residues long. This CDR3 reads CASSQGAAYASYNEQFF. The CDR3 DNA sequence: TGTGCCAGCAGCCAAGGAGCGGCCTATGCATCCTACAATGAGCAGTTCTTC.

The chain is built from TRBV9 and TRBJ2-2, with a weak D call TRBD2 (5 bases). There are 14 residues in the CDR3. Per the germline V gene, CDR1 is SGDLS and CDR2 is YYNGEE. The V and J ends lost 3 bases and 1 base respectively, with 7 bases between them. The CDR3 DNA is TGTGCCAGCAGCGGACTATTGAACACCGGGGAGCTGTTTTTT. This encodes CASSGLLNTGELFF.

This clone was counted between two and nine times. This sequence joins TRBV1 and TRBJ2-2; no DNA check was done on the table's D call, TRBD1. TRBV1 is reported as a pseudogene. The CDR3 length is 16 residues. The CDR3 reads CTSSQDPQGAAGELFF. In DNA form, the CDR3 reads TGCACCAGCAGCCAAGATCCGCAGGGGGCGGCCGGGGAGCTGTTTTTT.

With regard to this clone: The identical CDR3 is also encoded by other nucleotide sequences in the sample. The chain recombines TRBV30 with TRBJ1-1; D not resolved. Per the germline V gene, CDR1 is GTSNPN and CDR2 is SVGIG (reference sequence). This CDR3 is built from 14 residues. V dropped 0 bases and J dropped 1 base, with 9 bases sitting between them. CDR3 DNA: TGTGCCTGGAGTGTAGGCGGCTCGAACACTGAAGCTTTCTTT. Its translation is CAWSVGGSNTEAFF.

Here the CDR3 reads CASSARVKPGETQYF. The CDR3 DNA sequence: TGTGCCAGCAGCGCGCGCGTCAAACCGGGAGAGACCCAGTACTTC. This chain links TRBV5-4 with TRBJ2-5; D unclear. This CDR3 is 15 amino acids long. With 4 bases removed from V and 4 bases from J, the gap between germline ends came to 17 bases. CDR1 and CDR2 (germline): SGHNT, YYREEE (reference sequence).

This chain joins TRBV14 and TRBJ1-1, with no clear D. V was shortened by 4 bases and J by 3 bases, with 24 bases between the two germline ends. The germline gives CDR1 SGHDN, CDR2 FVKESK. The length of the CDR3 is 18 residues. In DNA form, the CDR3 reads TGTGCCAGCAGCCCGATACCGGGATGGGGTTCGAGCGACACTGAAGCTTTCTTT. Amino acid sequence: CASSPIPGWGSSDTEAFF. Full variable domain (rest looked up from reference TRBV14 and TRBJ1-1): EAGVTQFPSHSVIEKGQTVTLRCDPISGHDNLYWYRRVMGKEIKFLLHFVKESKQDESGMPNNRFLAERTGGTYSTLKVQPAELEDSGVYFCASSPIPGWGSSDTEAFFGQGTRLTVV.

This clone was detected only a few times. V is TRBV14 and J is TRBJ1-1; 7 nucleotides align to TRBD1. From germline, CDR1 is SGHDN and CDR2 FVKESK. V was pared by 5 bases and J by 1 base, with 4 bases of the junction left unmatched. The CDR3 contains 14 residues. CDR3 nucleotides: TGTGCCAGCAGCTTGACAGGGAGGAACACTGAAGCTTTCTTT. Translating gives CASSLTGRNTEAFF.

This chain links TRBV2 with TRBJ2-7; D gene unclear. Germline V gene sequence: CDR1 SNHLY, CDR2 FYNNEI. CDR3 length equals 13 residues. V was trimmed by 6 bases and J by 0 bases, leaving 9 bases between them. For the CDR3, the DNA is TGTGCCAGCAGCGCCGACGTCTCCTACGAGCAGTACTTC. This codes for CASSADVSYEQYF. The variable domain in full, with the rest retrieved from reference TRBV2 and TRBJ2-7, is EPEVTQTPSHQVTQMGQEVILRCVPISNHLYFYWYRQILGQKVEFLVSFYNNEISEKSEIFDDQFSVERPDGSNFTLKIRSTKLEDSAMYFCASSADVSYEQYFGPGTRLTVT.

This clone appeared a few times. The chain has TRBV30 and TRBJ1-5; 7 bases fit TRBD1. The J segment lost 5 bases and the V segment lost 3 bases, leaving 7 bases of the junction unmatched. The CDR3 loop spans 14 amino acids. Germline loops: CDR1 GTSNPN, CDR2 SVGIG (reference sequence). The CDR3 loop is CAWSDGTAYQPQHF. The CDR3, as DNA: TGTGCCTGGAGCGATGGGACAGCTTATCAGCCCCAGCATTTT.

This clone was seen only once. V and J are TRBV5-1 and TRBJ2-2, with D tentatively TRBD2 (6 bases). The CDR3 consists of 18 residues. Germline CDR1 SGHRS, CDR2 YFSETQ. Trimming stripped 0 bases from V and 0 bases from J, with 15 bases between. In nucleotides, the CDR3 is TGCGCCAGCAGCTTGGACCGTTGGCTAGCGTCGAACACCGGGGAGCTGTTTTTT. The encoded protein is CASSLDRWLASNTGELFF. The variable domain in full, completed from reference TRBV5-1 and TRBJ2-2, reads KAGVTQTPRYLIKTRGQQVTLSCSPISGHRSVSWYQQTPGQGLQFLFEYFSETQRNKGNFPGRFSGRQFSNSRSEMNVSTLELGDSALYLCASSLDRWLASNTGELFFGEGSRLTVL.

The gene calls are TRBV9 and TRBJ2-3; D remains ambiguous. Per germline, CDR1 SGDLS and CDR2 YYNGEE. V lost 0 bases to trimming and J lost 2 bases, with 7 bases between them. This CDR3 has 14 amino acids. The CDR3 DNA reads as TGTGCCAGCAGCGTAGGGGTATACACAGATACGCAGTATTTT. Its protein product is CASSVGVYTDTQYF. Complete variable domain (other parts from reference TRBV9 and TRBJ2-3): DSGVTQTPKHLITATGQRVTLRCSPRSGDLSVYWYQQSLDQGLQFLIQYYNGEERAKGNILERFSAQQFPDLHSELNLSSLELGDSALYFCASSVGVYTDTQYFGPGTRLTVL.

The rearrangement links TRBV7-2 to TRBJ1-4; D remains ambiguous. Germline-derived CDR1 and CDR2 are SGHTA and FQGNSA. The CDR3 is 15 residues long. Trimming took off 1 base at V and 7 bases at J, with 13 bases between the two ends. The chain's CDR3 is CASSLGRMGIEKLFF. The CDR3 DNA follows: TGTGCCAGCAGCTTAGGGAGGATGGGAATTGAAAAACTGTTTTTT.

The chain couples TRBV10-3 to TRBJ2-1; 7 positions match TRBD1. The germline V gene has CDR1 ENHRY and CDR2 SYGVKD. This CDR3 contains 16 residues. V lost 6 bases to trimming and J lost 3 bases; unmatched junction nucleotides: 11. The CDR3 DNA follows: TGTGCCATCAGCCAGACAGGGCTCCCAATCTACAATGAGCAGTTCTTC. Protein product: CAISQTGLPIYNEQFF.

J is TRBJ2-4 and V is TRBV23-1, with 9 bases matching TRBD2. TRBV23-1 belongs to the ORF category, with a function that is uncertain. This CDR3 spans 20 amino acids. The trim removed 0 bases at V and 2 bases at J, leaving 14 bases unmatched. The chain's CDR3 is CASSQSVLAGGPASKNIQYF. The CDR3 region has the DNA TGCGCCAGCAGTCAATCTGTTCTTGCGGGAGGGCCCGCGTCCAAAAACATTCAGTACTTC.

V is TRBV30 and J is TRBJ2-3; D could derive from TRBD1 or TRBD2 (5 bases each). Germline values: CDR1 GTSNPN, CDR2 SVGIG (reference sequence). The CDR3 is 14 amino acids. Deletions cut 7 bases from V and 2 bases from J, with 16 bases between. The chain's CDR3 is CALTGTALTDTQYF. The CDR3 DNA is TGTGCCTTGACCGGGACGGCACTCACAGATACGCAGTATTTT.